This T cell receptor (beta chain) was captured by sequencing in a study of long-term antiretroviral therapy in people with HIV. The J segment lost 1 base and the V segment lost 5 bases, leaving 12 bases of the junction unmatched. CDR1 SGHNT and CDR2 YYREEE come from the germline V gene (reference sequence). This CDR3 contains 19 residues. The authors ran the immunoSEQ assay, v3.0, at survey level. The protocol was immunoSEQ multiplex PCR, while the TCRdb copy is restricted to in-frame clones and leaves out a portion. Among around 37,000 clones listed, roughly 85% were seen once. The source is a man younger than 35 with HIV. The J gene is TRBJ2-1, the V gene TRBV5-4, with 13 bases matching TRBD2. Sequenced material: unsorted PBMCs, taken roughly 3.3 years after starting antiretroviral therapy. This chain's CDR3 is CASSSGLAGPTGSYNEQFF. CDR3 in DNA: TGTGCCAGCAGTTCGGGACTAGCGGGACCCACGGGGTCCTACAATGAGCAGTTCTTC.